This T cell receptor beta chain was sequenced during a study of CD8+CD57+ T cells in acquired aplastic anemia. Genomic DNA was employed as the template in profiling TCR beta VDJ and CDR3. Using its own MiXCR run on the reads, TCRdb lists one record per CDR3 protein. This sample has approximately 170,000 distinct CDR3 sequences, with less than 70% found just once. Per the germline V gene, CDR1 is MNHEY and CDR2 is SVGEGT. V lost 2 bases, J lost 7 bases, and 5 bases stayed unmatched. The CDR3 length is 15 residues. Source material: sorted CD4+, CD8+, or CD8+CD57+ T cells (not recorded which) from PBMCs. The V and J genes are TRBV6-2 or TRBV6-3 and TRBJ1-6; 7 nucleotides line up with TRBD1. The TCR was taken from a human donor in good health, serving as a control. The CDR3 nucleotides are TGTGCCAGCAGTTACGCCGGGACAGAAAATTCACCCCTCCACTTT. Translated, it gives CASSYAGTENSPLHF.